These T cell receptor beta chains were read from a single sample in a study of blood T cell repertoires in COVID-19. Assay: immunoSEQ multiplex PCR; the TCRdb copy retains only in-frame clones and omits some. The data contain under 200,000 clones, 82% of them singletons. Sequenced material: PBMCs or T cells enriched from blood (not recorded which). These receptors all come from a man between 60 and 70 years old who had recovered from COVID-19. CDR3s include the opening cysteine and the closing phenylalanine or tryptophan. D genes are given only for firm matches. Size values are once, few and many counts, or a class for expanded clones, and some rows have none.

clone_size j_call d_call v_call cdr3_nt cdr3_aa
- TRBJ2-7 - TRBV28 TGTGCCAGCAGCCAACGTCGGGTGATCGCCTACGAGCAGTACTTC CASSQRRVIAYEQYF
- TRBJ2-3 TRBD2 TRBV5-4 TGTGCCAGCAGCTTTGCGGGAGCCACAGATACGCAGTATTTT CASSFAGATDTQYF
few TRBJ2-5 TRBD1 TRBV2 TGTGCCAGCAACCTTAGGACAGGGTCGGTGGAGACCCAGTACTTC CASNLRTGSVETQYF
- TRBJ1-1 TRBD1 TRBV11-1 TGTGCCAGCAGCAAGACAGGGGGCTGGAACACTGAAGCTTTCTTT CASSKTGGWNTEAFF
- TRBJ2-1 TRBD1 TRBV10-3 TGTGCCATCAGTGAGTGGACAGGGACGGTAAATGAGCAGTTCTTC CAISEWTGTVNEQFF
- TRBJ2-5 - TRBV4-2 TGTGCCAGCAGCCAAGATACTGCCACAGAGACCCAGTACTTC CASSQDTATETQYF
- TRBJ1-1 - TRBV9 TGTGCCAGCAGCGTAGTCACCGGGGGGCTGGGCACTGAAGCTTTCTTT CASSVVTGGLGTEAFF
- TRBJ2-3 - TRBV27 TGTGCCAGCAGTTTATGGTCCGGGTACGGGGATACGCAGTATTTT CASSLWSGYGDTQYF
- TRBJ1-6 TRBD1 TRBV2 TGTGCCAGCAGCGGACAGGGCTATAATTCACCCCTCCACTTT CASSGQGYNSPLHF
- TRBJ2-3 TRBD2 TRBV6-2/TRBV6-3 TGTGCCAGCAGCGCCACCACTAGCGGGATTACGCAGTATTTT CASSATTSGITQYF
- TRBJ1-2 - TRBV28 TGTGCCAGCAGTGTACAGGGATCCTATGGCTACACCTTC CASSVQGSYGYTF
- TRBJ2-7 - TRBV20-1 TGCAGTGCTAGTTATGGTACGGGGCAGTACTTC CSASYGTGQYF
- TRBJ2-7 TRBD1 TRBV5-1 TGCGCCAGCAGCAAGGGGACAGGGGATATTTATGAGCAGTACTTC CASSKGTGDIYEQYF
- TRBJ1-2 TRBD1 TRBV15 TGTGCCACCAGCAGAGACGACAGGGGATCGGGCGGCTACACCTTC CATSRDDRGSGGYTF
- TRBJ1-5 TRBD1 TRBV7-8 TGTGCCAGCAGCGGCGGGACAGCCATCAATCAGCCCCAGCATTTT CASSGGTAINQPQHF
- TRBJ1-6 - TRBV6-5 TGTGCCAGCAGTTATACAGGGTTTAATTCACCCCTCCACTTT CASSYTGFNSPLHF
- TRBJ1-1 - TRBV28 TGTGCTACGGGAATGAACACTGAAGCTTTCTTT CATGMNTEAFF
- TRBJ2-5 - TRBV9 TGTGCCAGCAGCCGGACAGTCCGAGAGACCCAGTACTTC CASSRTVRETQYF
- TRBJ1-4 - TRBV7-2 TGTGCCAGCAGCTGGGGCTTCACCAATGAAAAACTGTTTTTT CASSWGFTNEKLFF
- TRBJ1-4 - TRBV19 TGTGCCAGTAGTAGGCCAGGGTATAGTGAAAAACTGTTTTTT CASSRPGYSEKLFF
once TRBJ1-4 - TRBV19 TGTGCCAGTAGTATAAACACGAATGAAAAACTGTTTTTT CASSINTNEKLFF
- TRBJ2-6 - TRBV27 TGTGCCAGCAGTGGACAGCCTAGTGCTGGGGCCAACGTCCTGACTTTC CASSGQPSAGANVLTF
- TRBJ2-5 TRBD2 TRBV9 TGTGCCAGCAGCGTAAGCAGCGGGGGAGAGACCCAGTACTTC CASSVSSGGETQYF
- TRBJ2-6 - TRBV19 TGTGCCAGTAGCGACCAGGGTGGTGGGGCCAACGTCCTGACTTTC CASSDQGGGANVLTF
- TRBJ2-3 TRBD1 TRBV11-2 TGTGCCAGCAGCTTAGGGGGGACAGGCAAAAGGCAGTATTTT CASSLGGTGKRQYF
- TRBJ2-1 TRBD1 TRBV24-1 TGTGCCACCAGTGAGCAGACAGGGGGTAATGAGCAGTTCTTC CATSEQTGGNEQFF
- TRBJ2-7 TRBD2 TRBV19 TGTGCCAGTAGTATTCGGGCTAGCGGGATCTACGAGCAGTACTTC CASSIRASGIYEQYF
- TRBJ2-7 TRBD1 TRBV25-1 TGTGCCACCTGGCCTGGGACAGGCACCTACGAGCAGTACTTC CATWPGTGTYEQYF
- TRBJ2-7 TRBD1 TRBV6-5 TGTGCCAGCAGTTACCGTCGGACAGGGTCCTACGAGCAGTACTTC CASSYRRTGSYEQYF
- TRBJ2-3 - TRBV5-6 TGTGCCAGCAGCCCCCCCCGGCGGGTCTCCACAGATACGCAGTATTTT CASSPPRRVSTDTQYF
- TRBJ1-5 - TRBV24-1 TGTGCCACCAGTGTAGGGACAAGCAATCAGCCCCAGCATTTT CATSVGTSNQPQHF
- TRBJ2-5 TRBD1 TRBV12-5 TGTGCTAGTGGTTTGAGACAGGGTGAGCAAGAGACCCAGTACTTC CASGLRQGEQETQYF
- TRBJ1-2 TRBD1 TRBV7-9 TGTGCCAGCAGCTCCTCGTCGCGGACAGGCTATTCGGGGGGCTACACCTTC CASSSSSRTGYSGGYTF
once TRBJ1-4 - TRBV28 TGTGCCAGCAGTTCCCGGGGGTCAACTAATGAAAAACTGTTTTTT CASSSRGSTNEKLFF
- TRBJ1-5 - TRBV19 TGTGCCAGTAGTACCCTTGGGACATCTAGCAATCAGCCCCAGCATTTT CASSTLGTSSNQPQHF
- TRBJ1-1 - TRBV25-1 TGTGCCAGCAGTGAATTGAGGACGGGAGGGACTGAAGCTTTCTTT CASSELRTGGTEAFF
once TRBJ1-5 - TRBV30 TGTGCCTGGAGTGAGGGCCAGGGTAGCGGGCCCCAGCATTTT CAWSEGQGSGPQHF
- TRBJ1-1 - TRBV6-5 TGTGCCAGCACCCCCGGACTTGGTGAAGCTTTCTTT CASTPGLGEAFF
- TRBJ2-1 - TRBV29-1 TGCAGCGTTGAGTGGCGGGAGCAGTTCTTC CSVEWREQFF
- TRBJ2-1 TRBD2 TRBV7-2 TGTGCCAGCAGCCCGAGAGGCGGAGCTAGCGGGGCCGATGAGCAGTTCTTC CASSPRGGASGADEQFF
- TRBJ2-3 - TRBV28 TGTGCCAGCAGTTTACTCGTCGGGTCGCAGTATTTT CASSLLVGSQYF
- TRBJ2-3 TRBD2 TRBV9 TGTGCCAGCAGCCCCCGCCCGGGGGACTACGATACGCAGTATTTT CASSPRPGDYDTQYF
- TRBJ2-3 TRBD1 TRBV29-1 TGCAGCGTCGGAACCCCCAAGGGGACAGAGAGCACAGATACGCAGTATTTT CSVGTPKGTESTDTQYF
- TRBJ2-7 - TRBV19 TGTGCCAGTAATCGACAGGTCAGCTCCTACGAGCAGTACTTC CASNRQVSSYEQYF
- TRBJ1-6 TRBD1 TRBV27 TGTGCCAGCACCCGATTTCAGGGACAGGGGAGAGGGAATTCACCCCTCCACTTT CASTRFQGQGRGNSPLHF
once TRBJ1-1 - TRBV27 TGTGCCAGCAGAGATCGGGGGACGGAAGCTTTCTTT CASRDRGTEAFF
- TRBJ1-1 - TRBV7-2 TGTGCCAGCAGCCGCGGGTCGGCCAGGCTGGGCACTGAAGCTTTCTTT CASSRGSARLGTEAFF
- TRBJ2-3 - TRBV7-9 TGTGCCAGCAGCTACGAGAGGGCAGATACGCAGTATTTT CASSYERADTQYF